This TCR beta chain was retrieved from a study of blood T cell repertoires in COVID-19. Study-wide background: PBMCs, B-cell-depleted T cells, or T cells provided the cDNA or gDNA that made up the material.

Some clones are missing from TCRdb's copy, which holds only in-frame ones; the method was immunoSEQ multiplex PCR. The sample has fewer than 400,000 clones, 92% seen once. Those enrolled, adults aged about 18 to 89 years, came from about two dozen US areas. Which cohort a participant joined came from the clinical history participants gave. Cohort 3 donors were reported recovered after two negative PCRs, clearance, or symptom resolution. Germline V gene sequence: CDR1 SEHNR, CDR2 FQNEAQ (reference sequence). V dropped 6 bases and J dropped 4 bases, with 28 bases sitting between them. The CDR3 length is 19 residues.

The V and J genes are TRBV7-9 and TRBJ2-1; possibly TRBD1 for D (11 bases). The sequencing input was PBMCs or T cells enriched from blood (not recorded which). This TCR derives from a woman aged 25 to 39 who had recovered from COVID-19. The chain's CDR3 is CASRKDRGQSGRDYNEQFF. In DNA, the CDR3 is TGTGCCAGCAGAAAGGACAGGGGGCAAAGCGGGAGGGATTACAATGAGCAGTTCTTC.